Here is one T cell receptor beta chain with its context. This entry belongs to a study of cytomegalovirus exposure and HLA in healthy donors. Clones were sequenced by immunoSEQ multiplex PCR, and TCRdb holds only the in-frame ones, with some missing. The table lists 150,000 to 200,000 clones, 75% to 90% of them singletons. Germline V gene lookup returns CDR1 MNHEY and CDR2 SMNVEV (reference sequence). This CDR3 region has 14 residues. V shed 5 bases and J shed 0 bases, with 11 bases lying between them. The source of this sequence is a young woman in good health and CMV-seronegative. Sequencing input: PBMCs. The chain links TRBV27 to TRBJ2-7; weak D call: TRBD1 (5 bases). The CDR3 here is CASSPTGISYEQYF. CDR3 DNA sequence: TGTGCCAGCAGTCCAACAGGAATCTCCTACGAGCAGTACTTC.